These 3 T cell receptor beta chains were sequenced from one sample in a study of CD8+ T cells in alopecia areata (dated by TCRdb to the late 2010s). This specimen's time point label, per the study, means: baseline before oral tofacitinib. Libraries were built with the immunoSEQ multiplex PCR assay. To provide template for TCR sequencing, every sample had RNA extracted and reverse transcribed into cDNA. In its TCRdb copy, this immuneACCESS table keeps in-frame sequences only and misses some clones. Where compared with another copy, unresolved V genes explain less than half of these, and the others have no known cause. This sample has 120,000 to 150,000 clones in its table, and 87% of those were observed once. About 14% of the sample rests with the top ten. Sample: CD8+ T cells sorted from blood, taken at week 0. Receptor source: a human donor with alopecia areata.

This clone was counted between two and nine times. Sequence at one end of the junction differs from germline and may be a read error. The V gene is TRBV29-1, the J gene TRBJ2-7; D gene uncertain. The CDR3 totals 12 residues. The germline gives CDR1 SQVTM, CDR2 ANQGSEA. The CDR3: CSLEARRHEQYF. The CDR3 DNA sequence: TGCAGCCTTGAAGCGAGAAGACACGAGCAGTACTTC.

This chain connects TRBV2 to TRBJ1-4; the D is unclear. Per the germline V gene, CDR1 is SNHLY and CDR2 is FYNNEI. Trimming cost V 2 bases and J 4 bases, with 11 bases left between them. CDR3 length: 15 amino acids. The CDR3 DNA follows: TGTGCCAGCAGTGAAACGGCAGACCATAATGAAAAACTGTTTTTT. Amino acid sequence: CASSETADHNEKLFF.

This clone appeared once. The CDR3 sequence is CASSLVFPGELFF. Written as DNA, the CDR3 is TGTGCCAGCAGTTTAGTCTTCCCCGGGGAGCTGTTTTTT. The chain employs TRBV27 and TRBJ2-2; no clear D. This CDR3 is built from 13 residues. Trimming stripped 2 bases from V and 6 bases from J, with 7 bases between. In germline, CDR1 is MNHEY, CDR2 SMNVEV (reference sequence).